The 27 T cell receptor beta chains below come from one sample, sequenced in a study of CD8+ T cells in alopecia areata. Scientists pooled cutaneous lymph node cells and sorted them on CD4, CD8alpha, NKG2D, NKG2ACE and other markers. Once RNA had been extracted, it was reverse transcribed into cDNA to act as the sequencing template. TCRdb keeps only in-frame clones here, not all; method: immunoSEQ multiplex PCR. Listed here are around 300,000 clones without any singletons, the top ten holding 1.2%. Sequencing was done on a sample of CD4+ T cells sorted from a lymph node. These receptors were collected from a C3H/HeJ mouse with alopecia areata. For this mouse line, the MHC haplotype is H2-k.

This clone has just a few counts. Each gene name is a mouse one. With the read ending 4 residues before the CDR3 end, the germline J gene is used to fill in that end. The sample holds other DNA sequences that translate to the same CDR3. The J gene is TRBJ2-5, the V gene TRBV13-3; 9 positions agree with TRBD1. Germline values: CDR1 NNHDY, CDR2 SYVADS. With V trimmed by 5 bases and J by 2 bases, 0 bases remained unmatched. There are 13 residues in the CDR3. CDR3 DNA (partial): TGTGCCAGCAGGACAGGGGGCCAAGAC. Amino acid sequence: CASRTGGQD. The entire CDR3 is CASRTGGQDTQYF. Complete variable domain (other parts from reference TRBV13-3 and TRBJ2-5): EAAVTQSPRSKVAVTGGKVTLSCHQTNNHDYMYWYRQDTGHGLRLIHYSYVADSTEKGDIPDGYKASRPSQENFSLILELASLSQTAVYFCASRTGGQDTQYFGPGTRLLVL.

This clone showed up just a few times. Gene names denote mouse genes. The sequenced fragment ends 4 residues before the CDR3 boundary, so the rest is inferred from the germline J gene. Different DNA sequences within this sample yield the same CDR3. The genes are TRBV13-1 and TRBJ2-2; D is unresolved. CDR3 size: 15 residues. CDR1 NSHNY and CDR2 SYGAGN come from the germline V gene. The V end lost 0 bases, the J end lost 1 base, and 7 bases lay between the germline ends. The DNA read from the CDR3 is TGTGCCAGCAGTGATGCGAACAGAAACACCGGG. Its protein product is CASSDANRNTG. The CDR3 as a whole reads CASSDANRNTGQLYF.

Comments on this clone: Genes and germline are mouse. The CDR3 DNA, read in part, is TGCACCTGCAGTGCCAGGGACAGTTCCTATAATTCGCCC. Translation gives CTCSARDSSYNSP. The CDR3 in full is CTCSARDSSYNSPLYF. V gene TRBV1 combines with J gene TRBJ1-6, with 7 nucleotides matching TRBD1. The read falls 3 residues short of the CDR3 end, and the missing part is taken from the germline J gene. TRBJ1-6 is treated as an ORF (open reading frame) with a function not yet certain. Germline loops: CDR1 NSQYPW, CDR2 LRSPGD (reference sequence). V was clipped by 3 bases and J by 0 bases; unmatched bases: 2. The CDR3 has 16 residues.

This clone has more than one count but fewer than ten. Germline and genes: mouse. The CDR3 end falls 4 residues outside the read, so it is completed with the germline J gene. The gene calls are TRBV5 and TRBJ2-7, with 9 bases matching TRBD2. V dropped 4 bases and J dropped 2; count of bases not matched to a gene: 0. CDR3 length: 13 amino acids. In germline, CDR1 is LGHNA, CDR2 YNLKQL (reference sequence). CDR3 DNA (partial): TGTGCCAGCAGCCCTGGGGGGGCCTAT. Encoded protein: CASSPGGAY. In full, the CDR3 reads CASSPGGAYEQYF.

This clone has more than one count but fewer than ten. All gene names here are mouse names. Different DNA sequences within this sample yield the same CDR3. Incomplete CDR3 DNA: TGTGCCAGCAGTCGAGGTGAC. Translated: CASSRGD. The entire CDR3 protein is CASSRGDTQYF. The genes are TRBV19 and TRBJ2-5; D unclear. The read ends 4 residues before the CDR3 terminus; that terminus is restored from the germline J gene. Per the germline V gene, CDR1 is FNHDT and CDR2 is SITEND (reference sequence). The CDR3 is 11 amino acids.

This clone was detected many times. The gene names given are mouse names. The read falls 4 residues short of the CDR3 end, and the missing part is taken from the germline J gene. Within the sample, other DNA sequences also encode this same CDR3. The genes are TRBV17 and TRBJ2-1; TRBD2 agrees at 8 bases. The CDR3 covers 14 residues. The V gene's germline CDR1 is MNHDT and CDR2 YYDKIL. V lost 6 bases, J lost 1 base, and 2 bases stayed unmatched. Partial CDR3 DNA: TGTGCTAGCAGAGACTGGGGAAACTATGCT. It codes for CASRDWGNYA. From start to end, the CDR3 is CASRDWGNYAEQFF.

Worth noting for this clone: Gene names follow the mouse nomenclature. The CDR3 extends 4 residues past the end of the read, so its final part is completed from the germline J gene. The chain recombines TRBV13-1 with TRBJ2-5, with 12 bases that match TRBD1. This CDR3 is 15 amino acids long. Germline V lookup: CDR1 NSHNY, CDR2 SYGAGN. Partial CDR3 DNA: TGTGCCAGCAGTGATGCGGGACAGGGGGCAGAC. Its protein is CASSDAGQGAD. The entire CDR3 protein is CASSDAGQGADTQYF.

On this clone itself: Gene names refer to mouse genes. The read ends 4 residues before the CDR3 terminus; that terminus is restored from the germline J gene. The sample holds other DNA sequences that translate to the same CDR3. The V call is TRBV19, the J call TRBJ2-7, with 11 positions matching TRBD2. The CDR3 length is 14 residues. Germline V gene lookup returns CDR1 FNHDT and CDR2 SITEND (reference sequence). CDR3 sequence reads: CASRPGTGGYEQYF. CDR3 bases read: TGTGCCAGCAGACCGGGGACTGGGGGATAT.

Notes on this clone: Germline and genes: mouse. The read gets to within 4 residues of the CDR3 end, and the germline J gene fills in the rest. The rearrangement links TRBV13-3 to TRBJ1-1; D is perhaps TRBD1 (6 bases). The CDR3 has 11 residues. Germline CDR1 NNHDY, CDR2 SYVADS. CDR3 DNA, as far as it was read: TGTGCCAAACAGGGAGGGGAA. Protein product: CAKQGGE. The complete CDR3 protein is CAKQGGEEVFF.

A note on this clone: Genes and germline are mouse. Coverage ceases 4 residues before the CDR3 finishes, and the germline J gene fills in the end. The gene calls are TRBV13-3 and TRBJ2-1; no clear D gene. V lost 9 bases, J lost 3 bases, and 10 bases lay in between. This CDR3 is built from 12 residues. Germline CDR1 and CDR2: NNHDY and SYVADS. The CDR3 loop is CAIAAVYAEQFF. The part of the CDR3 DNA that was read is TGTGCCATCGCCGCAGTCTATGCT.

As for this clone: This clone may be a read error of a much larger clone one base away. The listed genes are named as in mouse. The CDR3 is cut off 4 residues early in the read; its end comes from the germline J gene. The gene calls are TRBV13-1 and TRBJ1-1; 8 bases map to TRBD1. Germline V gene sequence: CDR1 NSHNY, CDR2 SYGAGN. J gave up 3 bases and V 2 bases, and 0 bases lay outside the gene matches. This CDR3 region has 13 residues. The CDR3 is CASSETGDTEVFF. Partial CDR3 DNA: TGTGCCAGCAGTGAGACAGGGGACACA.

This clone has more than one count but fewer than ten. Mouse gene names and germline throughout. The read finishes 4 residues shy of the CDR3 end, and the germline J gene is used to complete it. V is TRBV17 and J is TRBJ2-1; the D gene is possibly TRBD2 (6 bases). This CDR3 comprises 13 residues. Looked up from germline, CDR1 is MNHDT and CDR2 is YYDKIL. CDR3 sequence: CASSRTGGAEQFF. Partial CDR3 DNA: TGTGCTAGCAGTAGGACTGGTGGAGCT.

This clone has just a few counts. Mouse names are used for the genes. The DNA read from the CDR3 is TGTGCCAGCACGGACAAAAAC. It translates to CASTDKN. The whole CDR3 sequence is CASTDKNTLYF. V and J are TRBV13-1 and TRBJ2-4, with D perhaps TRBD1 (5 bases). Read coverage stops 4 residues before the CDR3 terminus; the germline J gene supplies the remainder. The CDR3 consists of 11 residues. CDR1 NSHNY and CDR2 SYGAGN come from the germline V gene.

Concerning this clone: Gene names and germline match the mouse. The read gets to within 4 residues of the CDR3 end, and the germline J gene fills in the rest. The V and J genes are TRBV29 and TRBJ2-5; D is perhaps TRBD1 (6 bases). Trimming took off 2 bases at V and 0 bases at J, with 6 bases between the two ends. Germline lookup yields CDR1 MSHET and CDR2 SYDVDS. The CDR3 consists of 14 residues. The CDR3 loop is CASSLTGNQDTQYF. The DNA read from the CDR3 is TGTGCTAGCAGTTTAACAGGGAACCAAGAC.

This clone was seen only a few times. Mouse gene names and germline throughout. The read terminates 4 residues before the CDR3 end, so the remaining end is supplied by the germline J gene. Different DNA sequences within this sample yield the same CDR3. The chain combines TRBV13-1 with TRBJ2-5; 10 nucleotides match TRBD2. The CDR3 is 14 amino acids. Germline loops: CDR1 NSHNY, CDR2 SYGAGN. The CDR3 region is CASSGLGGRDTQYF. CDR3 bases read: TGTGCCAGCAGTGGACTGGGGGGAAGAGAC.

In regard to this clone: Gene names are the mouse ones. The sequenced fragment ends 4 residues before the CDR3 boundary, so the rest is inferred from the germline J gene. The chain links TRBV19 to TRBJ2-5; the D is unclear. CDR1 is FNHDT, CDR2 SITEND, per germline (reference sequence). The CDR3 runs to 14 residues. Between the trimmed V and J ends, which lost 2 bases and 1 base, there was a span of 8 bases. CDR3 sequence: CASSIRLYQDTQYF. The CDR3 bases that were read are TGTGCCAGCAGTATTCGACTCTACCAAGAC. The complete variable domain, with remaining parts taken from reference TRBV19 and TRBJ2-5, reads GGIITQTPKFLIGQEGQKLTLKCQQNFNHDTMYWYRQDSGKGLRLIYYSITENDLQKGDLSEGYDASREKKSSFSLTVTSAQKNEMAVFLCASSIRLYQDTQYFGPGTRLLVL.

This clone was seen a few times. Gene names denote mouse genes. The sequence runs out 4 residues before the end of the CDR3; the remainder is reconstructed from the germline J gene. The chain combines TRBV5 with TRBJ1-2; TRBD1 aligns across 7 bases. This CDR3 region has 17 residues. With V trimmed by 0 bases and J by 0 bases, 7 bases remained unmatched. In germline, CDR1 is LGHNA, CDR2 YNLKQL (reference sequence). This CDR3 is CASSQDRQGQTNSDYTF. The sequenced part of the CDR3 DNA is TGTGCCAGCAGCCAAGATCGGCAGGGACAGACAAACTCC.

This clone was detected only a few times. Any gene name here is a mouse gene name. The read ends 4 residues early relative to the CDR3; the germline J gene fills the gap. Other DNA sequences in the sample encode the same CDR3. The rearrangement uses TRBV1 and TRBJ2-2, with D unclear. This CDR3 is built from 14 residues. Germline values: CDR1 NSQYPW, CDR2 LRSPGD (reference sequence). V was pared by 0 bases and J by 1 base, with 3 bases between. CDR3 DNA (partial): TGCACCTGCAGTGCAGAACAAAACACCGGG. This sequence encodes CTCSAEQNTG. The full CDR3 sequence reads CTCSAEQNTGQLYF.

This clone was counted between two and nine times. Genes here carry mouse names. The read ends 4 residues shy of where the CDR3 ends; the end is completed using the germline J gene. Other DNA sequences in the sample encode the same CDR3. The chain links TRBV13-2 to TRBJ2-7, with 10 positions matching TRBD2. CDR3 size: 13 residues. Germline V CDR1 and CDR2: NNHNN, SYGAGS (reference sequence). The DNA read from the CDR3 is TGTGCCAGCGGTGAACTGGGGGGGTAT. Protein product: CASGELGGY. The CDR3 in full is CASGELGGYEQYF.

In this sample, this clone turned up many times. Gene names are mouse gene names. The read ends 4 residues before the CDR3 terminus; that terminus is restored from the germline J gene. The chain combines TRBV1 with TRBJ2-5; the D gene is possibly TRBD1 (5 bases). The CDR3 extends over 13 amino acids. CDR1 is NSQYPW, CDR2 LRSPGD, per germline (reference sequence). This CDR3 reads CTCSAQGEDTQYF. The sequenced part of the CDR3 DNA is TGCACCTGCAGTGCACAGGGAGAAGAC. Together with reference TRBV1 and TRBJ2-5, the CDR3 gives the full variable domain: VTLLEQNPRWRLVPRGQAVNLRCILKNSQYPWMSWYQQDLQKQLQWLFTLRSPGDKEVKSLPGADYLATRVTDTELRLQVANMSQGRTLYCTCSAQGEDTQYFGPGTRLLVL.

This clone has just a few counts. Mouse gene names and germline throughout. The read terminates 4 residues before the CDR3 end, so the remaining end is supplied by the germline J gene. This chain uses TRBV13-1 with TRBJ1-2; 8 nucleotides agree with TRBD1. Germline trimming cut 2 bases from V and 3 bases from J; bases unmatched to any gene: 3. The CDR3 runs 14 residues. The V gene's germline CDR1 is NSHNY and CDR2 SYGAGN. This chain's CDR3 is CASSDRGQDSDYTF. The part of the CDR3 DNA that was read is TGTGCCAGCAGTGACAGGGGGCAGGACTCC.

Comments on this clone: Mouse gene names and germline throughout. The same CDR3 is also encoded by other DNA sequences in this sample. The CDR3 loop reads CTCSAGGGSPLYF. CDR3 DNA, as far as it was read: TGCACCTGCAGTGCAGGGGGAGGGTCGCCC. The rearrangement links TRBV1 to TRBJ1-6; D not resolved. The read finishes 3 residues shy of the CDR3 end, and the germline J gene is used to complete it. TRBJ1-6 has ORF status, its function being uncertain. Germline lookup yields CDR1 NSQYPW and CDR2 LRSPGD (reference sequence). V was cut by 1 base and J by 10 bases, with 8 bases left in between. CDR3 length: 13 residues.

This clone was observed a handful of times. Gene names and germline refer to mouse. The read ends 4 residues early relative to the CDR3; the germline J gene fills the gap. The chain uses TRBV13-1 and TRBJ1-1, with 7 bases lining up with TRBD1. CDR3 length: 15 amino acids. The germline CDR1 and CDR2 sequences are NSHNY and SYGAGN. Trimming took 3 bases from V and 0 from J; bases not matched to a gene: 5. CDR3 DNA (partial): TGTGCCAGCAGTGCCACGGGACAGTCAAACACA. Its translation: CASSATGQSNT. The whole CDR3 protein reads CASSATGQSNTEVFF.

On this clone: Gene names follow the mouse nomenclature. CDR3: CASSLDRGTSAETLYF. The sequenced part of the CDR3 DNA is TGTGCCAGCAGTTTAGACAGGGGGACTAGTGCAGAA. V usage is TRBV14 and J usage is TRBJ2-3; TRBD1 matches 9 bases. With the read ending 4 residues before the CDR3 end, the germline J gene is used to fill in that end. J gave up 0 bases and V 2 bases, and 4 bases lay outside the gene matches. CDR3 size: 16 residues. The germline gives CDR1 SGHDT, CDR2 FRDEAV.

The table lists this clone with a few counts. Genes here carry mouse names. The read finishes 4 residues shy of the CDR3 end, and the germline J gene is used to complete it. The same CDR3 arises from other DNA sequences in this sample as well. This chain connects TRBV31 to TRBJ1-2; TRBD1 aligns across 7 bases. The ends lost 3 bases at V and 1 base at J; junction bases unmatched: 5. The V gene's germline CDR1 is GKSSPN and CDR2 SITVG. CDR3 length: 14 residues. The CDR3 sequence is CAWSRQGGNSDYTF. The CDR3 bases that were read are TGTGCCTGGAGCCGGCAGGGGGGAAACTCC.

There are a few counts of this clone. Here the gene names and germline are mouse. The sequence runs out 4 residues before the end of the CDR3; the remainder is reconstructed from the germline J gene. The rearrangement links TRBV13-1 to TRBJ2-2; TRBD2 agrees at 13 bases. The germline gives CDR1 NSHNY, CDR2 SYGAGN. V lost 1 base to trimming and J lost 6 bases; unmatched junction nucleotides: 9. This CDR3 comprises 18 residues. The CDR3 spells CASSDMGGLGGRPGQLYF. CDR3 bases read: TGTGCCAGCAGTGATATGGGAGGACTGGGGGGGCGCCCCGGG.

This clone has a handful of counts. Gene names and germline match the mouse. The DNA read from the CDR3 is TGTGCCAGCAGAAGGGTCTAT. This codes for CASRRVY. The full-length CDR3 reads as CASRRVYEQYF. The chain links TRBV19 to TRBJ2-7, with no clear D. Coverage ceases 4 residues before the CDR3 finishes, and the germline J gene fills in the end. The CDR3 is 11 residues long. Trimming left V 5 bases short and J 3 bases short, with 6 bases between. The germline V gene encodes CDR1 FNHDT and CDR2 SITEND (reference sequence). Filled out from reference TRBV19 and TRBJ2-7, the complete variable domain reads GGIITQTPKFLIGQEGQKLTLKCQQNFNHDTMYWYRQDSGKGLRLIYYSITENDLQKGDLSEGYDASREKKSSFSLTVTSAQKNEMAVFLCASRRVYEQYFGPGTRLTVL.